The entry below gives a single T cell receptor (beta chain) sequence along with its context. CDR1 and CDR2 (germline): SGHVS, FQNEAQ. V trimming: 5 bases; J trimming: 2 bases; junction bases outside the gene matches: 9. There are 15 residues in the CDR3. These data originate in a study of control samples from healthy donors and cancer patients. The method was immunoSEQ multiplex PCR; TCRdb's version includes in-frame clones alone and lacks a portion of them. Altogether roughly 120,000 clones are present, 85% to 95% being singletons, with the ten largest covering about 1.7%. The sequence was collected from a man aged 50 to 60 with head and neck cancer. Sequencing input: PBMCs. The chain uses TRBV7-8 and TRBJ2-7; 7 positions match TRBD1. This CDR3 is CASSVRDRGAYEQYF. As DNA, the CDR3 is TGTGCCAGCAGCGTCCGGGACAGAGGCGCCTACGAGCAGTACTTC.